This T cell receptor (beta chain) was observed in a study of T cell responses to AZD1222 COVID-19 vaccine. Measured with immunoSEQ multiplex PCR; TCRdb has only the in-frame clones, and not every one. Here the sample spans about 110,000 clones, around 85% being singletons. Losses at the gene ends were 5 bases for V and 5 bases for J; bases not matched to a gene: 6. The CDR3 extends over 14 amino acids. CDR1 SGHNT and CDR2 YENEEA come from the germline V gene. Remarks on this clone: The antigen remains undetermined.

Study-level findings and limits: Recipients of AZD1222 seropositive at baseline numbered only 6 or 7.

This sequence was found in an adult in good health. The sequencing here drew on peripheral blood, taken on day 0 of AZD1222 vaccination. This chain joins TRBV11-3 and TRBJ2-1, with TRBD2 matching over 7 bases. This CDR3 reads CASSPGTNNNEQFF. The CDR3 DNA sequence: TGTGCCAGCAGCCCGGGGACTAACAACAATGAGCAGTTCTTC.